Below, 31 T cell receptor beta chains from the same sample are listed, as sequenced in a study of T cells in localized non-small cell lung cancer. Assay used: immunoSEQ multiplex PCR; TCRdb lists only in-frame clones, some missing. The data show around 10,000 clones, over 65% seen once. The sample here was peripheral blood, taken before any cancer treatment. These receptors all stem from a male donor at least 60 years old with stage I lung adenocarcinoma.

The chain has TRBV6-4 and TRBJ2-2; 10 nucleotides align to TRBD2. The germline gives CDR1 MRHNA, CDR2 SNTAGT. This CDR3 has 18 amino acids. With V trimmed by 4 bases and J by 1 base, 9 bases remained unmatched. Written as DNA, the CDR3 is TGTGCCAGCAGTGCCAACGTAGGACTAGCGGTGAACACCGGGGAGCTGTTTTTT. Its protein is CASSANVGLAVNTGELFF.

The CDR3 loop reads CASSQRFNEQFF. CDR3 nucleotide sequence: TGTGCCAGCAGCCAAAGGTTCAATGAGCAGTTCTTC. This chain joins TRBV14 and TRBJ2-1, with D unclear. The germline V gene encodes CDR1 SGHDN and CDR2 FVKESK. V was trimmed by 2 bases and J by 6 bases, leaving 5 bases between them. The CDR3 extends over 12 amino acids.

J is TRBJ2-2 and V is TRBV5-1; no clear D gene. Trimming pared 3 bases from V and 1 base from J, leaving 10 bases between. The CDR3 sequence is 15 residues long. The V gene's germline CDR1 is SGHRS and CDR2 YFSETQ. The CDR3 DNA sequence: TGCGCCAGCAGCTCTACACATGGGAACACCGGGGAGCTGTTTTTT. It translates to CASSSTHGNTGELFF. The whole variable domain, filled in from reference TRBV5-1 and TRBJ2-2, reads KAGVTQTPRYLIKTRGQQVTLSCSPISGHRSVSWYQQTPGQGLQFLFEYFSETQRNKGNFPGRFSGRQFSNSRSEMNVSTLELGDSALYLCASSSTHGNTGELFFGEGSRLTVL.

The chain couples TRBV5-4 to TRBJ1-1; the D gene is possibly TRBD1 (5 bases). The CDR3 runs to 15 residues. Germline CDR1 SGHNT, CDR2 YYREEE (reference sequence). Between the trimmed V and J ends, which lost 0 bases and 6 bases, there was a span of 15 bases. CDR3 loop: CASSLGRVGRSEAFF. The CDR3 DNA is TGTGCCAGCAGCTTGGGCAGGGTCGGTAGGTCTGAAGCTTTCTTT.

This chain joins TRBV19 and TRBJ1-1; the D gene is possibly TRBD1 (5 bases). The CDR3 has 12 amino acids. Germline assignment: CDR1 LNHDA and CDR2 SQIVND (reference sequence). Trimming stripped 7 bases from V and 10 bases from J, with 16 bases between. This chain's CDR3 is CASTQAPGRAFF. As DNA, the CDR3 is TGTGCCAGTACCCAGGCCCCGGGGCGAGCTTTCTTT.

V and J are TRBV5-1 and TRBJ2-2; perhaps TRBD2 as D (5 bases). This CDR3 has 15 amino acids. Trimming took 4 bases from V and 3 from J, leaving 13 bases between them. Germline CDR1 and CDR2: SGHRS and YFSETQ. The CDR3: CASSRTLTDTGELFF. CDR3 sequence (DNA): TGCGCCAGCAGCCGGACTTTAACCGACACCGGGGAGCTGTTTTTT.

V is TRBV18 and J is TRBJ2-4; TRBD1 agrees at 8 bases. Per the germline V gene, CDR1 is KGHSH and CDR2 is LQKENI. J lost 1 base, V lost 3 bases, and 5 bases had no gene match. The CDR3 has 16 residues. The CDR3 loop reads CASSPIQGAAKNIQYF. The DNA for the CDR3 is TGTGCCAGCTCACCGATTCAGGGGGCGGCCAAAAACATTCAGTACTTC.

This clone was counted only a few times. The rearrangement links TRBV5-4 to TRBJ2-7; TRBD1 matches 10 bases. The junction had 6 bases not matched to a gene; V was cut back by 0 bases and J by 3 bases. Germline CDR1 is SGHNT and CDR2 is YYREEE (reference sequence). This CDR3 spans 16 amino acids. CDR3 sequence: CASSLGQGARIYEQYF. The CDR3 coding sequence is TGTGCCAGCAGCTTGGGACAGGGGGCGCGGATCTACGAGCAGTACTTC.

The chain carries TRBV2 and TRBJ2-2; D not resolved. CDR3 length: 12 amino acids. Germline V gives CDR1 SNHLY, CDR2 FYNNEI. The V end lost 7 bases, the J end lost 3 bases, and 6 bases lay between the germline ends. CDR3: CASNRDTGELFF. The CDR3 DNA is TGTGCCAGCAACCGGGACACCGGGGAGCTGTTTTTT.

V usage is TRBV5-4 and J usage is TRBJ2-3; 15 bases are a match to TRBD2. This CDR3 comprises 19 residues. Per germline, CDR1 SGHNT and CDR2 YYREEE (reference sequence). J was trimmed by 1 base and V by 6 bases; bases with no gene match: 12. The chain's CDR3 is CASTVGLAGGMPGTDTQYF. As DNA, the CDR3 is TGTGCCAGCACCGTCGGACTAGCGGGGGGGATGCCTGGCACAGATACGCAGTATTTT. The full variable domain, in which reference TRBV5-4 and TRBJ2-3 provide the parts outside the CDR3, is ETGVTQSPTHLIKTRGQQVTLRCSSQSGHNTVSWYQQALGQGPQFIFQYYREEENGRGNFPPRFSGLQFPNYSSELNVNALELDDSALYLCASTVGLAGGMPGTDTQYFGPGTRLTVL.

The chain is built from TRBV6-5 and TRBJ2-1, with TRBD1 as a possible D gene (7 bases). Germline V lookup: CDR1 MNHEY, CDR2 SVGAGI. The CDR3 has 13 residues. Trimming shortened V by 6 bases and J by 4 bases, and 10 bases separated the two germline ends. CDR3 nucleotides: TGTGCCAGCAGGCGGGACAGTTACAATGAGCAGTTCTTC. Translation: CASRRDSYNEQFF.

In this sample, this clone turned up a few times. The J gene is TRBJ1-1, the V gene TRBV4-1; D call uncertain. Per germline, CDR1 MGHRA and CDR2 YSYEKL. V dropped 2 bases and J dropped 7 bases, with 14 bases sitting between them. This CDR3 is built from 14 residues. The CDR3 here is CASSQYAGSFEAFF. DNA for the CDR3: TGCGCCAGCAGCCAATATGCGGGGTCGTTTGAAGCTTTCTTT.

The V and J genes are TRBV7-9 and TRBJ1-6, with D possibly being TRBD1 (5 bases). V was pared by 4 bases and J by 14 bases, with 24 bases between. Germline V gene lookup returns CDR1 SEHNR and CDR2 FQNEAQ (reference sequence). The CDR3 contains 16 residues. CDR3 in amino acids: CASSSLGEGPSGSLHF. The CDR3 nucleotides are TGTGCCAGCAGCTCCCTGGGAGAAGGGCCCTCAGGGTCCCTCCACTTT.

The chain has TRBV7-2 and TRBJ2-7; 8 nucleotides match TRBD2. Trimming removed 1 base from V and 1 base from J; junction bases left unmatched: 3. From germline, CDR1 is SGHTA and CDR2 FQGNSA. This CDR3 region has 15 residues. CDR3 amino acids: CASSLESGGSYEQYF. DNA for the CDR3: TGTGCCAGCAGCTTAGAGAGCGGGGGATCCTACGAGCAGTACTTC. The full variable domain, its missing parts supplied by reference TRBV7-2 and TRBJ2-7, is GAGVSQSPSNKVTEKGKDVELRCDPISGHTALYWYRQSLGQGLEFLIYFQGNSAPDKSGLPSDRFSAERTGGSVSTLTIQRTQQEDSAVYLCASSLESGGSYEQYFGPGTRLTVT.

The chain employs TRBV6-6 and TRBJ2-1; 9 bases are a match to TRBD2. V lost 4 bases to trimming and J lost 6 bases; unmatched junction nucleotides: 7. CDR1 MNHNY and CDR2 SVGAGI come from the germline V gene (reference sequence). The CDR3 has 15 amino acids. This CDR3 is CASSFVAGAVNEQFF. CDR3 nucleotide sequence: TGTGCCAGCAGTTTCGTAGCGGGGGCCGTCAATGAGCAGTTCTTC.

The chain recombines TRBV9 with TRBJ1-1, with 9 nucleotides matching TRBD1. Germline V gene lookup returns CDR1 SGDLS and CDR2 YYNGEE. The CDR3 sequence is 14 residues long. J gave up 5 bases and V 2 bases, and 4 bases lay outside the gene matches. The CDR3: CASSVTGGATEAFF. The CDR3, as DNA: TGTGCCAGCAGCGTCACAGGGGGCGCGACTGAAGCTTTCTTT.

The chain joins TRBV10-3 to TRBJ2-7; 9 bases align to TRBD1. V was clipped by 4 bases and J by 5 bases; unmatched bases: 6. CDR1 ENHRY and CDR2 SYGVKD come from the germline V gene. There are 14 residues in the CDR3. The chain's CDR3 is CAISVRTGANEQYF. CDR3 sequence (DNA): TGTGCCATCAGTGTGAGGACAGGGGCCAACGAGCAGTACTTC.

A few counts support this clone. The chain employs TRBV10-2 and TRBJ1-5, with 9 bases aligning to TRBD1. CDR3 size: 14 residues. The germline gives CDR1 WSHSY, CDR2 SAAADI. Germline trimming cut 6 bases from V and 5 bases from J; bases unmatched to any gene: 5. This CDR3 is CASRRDREDQPQHF. In nucleotides, the CDR3 is TGCGCCAGCAGGCGGGACAGGGAGGATCAGCCCCAGCATTTT.

Turning to this clone: The junction departs from germline at one end; a sequencing error may be responsible. Other DNA sequences in the sample encode the same CDR3. The genes are TRBV5-1 and TRBJ2-2; 7 positions agree with TRBD2. Germline loops: CDR1 SGHRS, CDR2 YFSETQ. The CDR3 length is 15 residues. CDR3 nucleotides: TGTGCCAGCAGCTTGAGCGGGACCCAAACCGGGGAGCTGTTTTTT. Encoded protein: CASSLSGTQTGELFF.

The V gene is TRBV27, the J gene TRBJ1-5; 8 nucleotides align to TRBD1. Germline V gene lookup returns CDR1 MNHEY and CDR2 SMNVEV (reference sequence). The CDR3 is made up of 16 amino acids. V trimming: 6 bases; J trimming: 2 bases; junction bases outside the gene matches: 9. CDR3 nucleotide sequence: TGTGCCAGCAGGGGCCACCAGGGGGCCGGCAATCAGCCCCAGCATTTT. This sequence encodes CASRGHQGAGNQPQHF.

This clone turned up a few times. The chain joins TRBV7-9 to TRBJ2-1; 8 bases are shared with TRBD1. The CDR3 sequence is 17 residues long. The ends lost 4 bases at V and 2 bases at J; junction bases unmatched: 10. In germline, CDR1 is SEHNR, CDR2 FQNEAQ (reference sequence). This chain's CDR3 is CASSSLTGEDPYNEQFF. The CDR3 coding sequence is TGTGCCAGCAGCTCCCTGACAGGGGAGGATCCCTACAATGAGCAGTTCTTC.

The chain carries TRBV5-1 and TRBJ2-2; TRBD2 aligns across 8 bases. In germline, CDR1 is SGHRS, CDR2 YFSETQ. The CDR3 runs to 18 residues. The V gene end was trimmed by 0 bases and the J gene end by 3 bases; junction bases not matched to a gene: 10. DNA of the CDR3: TGCGCCAGCAGCTTGGGTCCAGGTTGGCGGGGGGACACCGGGGAGCTGTTTTTT. Translated, it gives CASSLGPGWRGDTGELFF.

This chain's CDR3 is CASSENMNTEAFF. In nucleotides, the CDR3 is TGTGCCAGCAGCGAGAACATGAACACTGAAGCTTTCTTT. V is TRBV4-2 and J is TRBJ1-1; D not resolved. Deletions cut 5 bases from V and 0 bases from J, with 7 bases between. CDR1 LGHNA and CDR2 YNFKEQ come from the germline V gene. The CDR3 loop spans 13 amino acids.

V gene TRBV13 combines with J gene TRBJ2-3, with 13 nucleotides matching TRBD2. V dropped 4 bases and J dropped 3; count of bases not matched to a gene: 7. Germline CDR1 PRHDT, CDR2 FYEKMQ (reference sequence). This CDR3 is built from 17 residues. The CDR3 sequence: CASSYWTSGGPTDTQYF. CDR3 coding DNA: TGTGCCAGCAGCTACTGGACTAGCGGGGGACCAACAGATACGCAGTATTTT.

The chain has TRBV7-3 and TRBJ2-1; no clear D. The CDR3 is 11 residues long. The V gene's germline CDR1 is SGHTA and CDR2 FQGTGA. V gave up 5 bases and J gave up 9 bases, with 8 bases separating them. The CDR3 DNA is TGTGCCAGCAGCCAAGAGTCTGAGCAGTTCTTC. This sequence encodes CASSQESEQFF. Together with reference TRBV7-3 and TRBJ2-1, the CDR3 gives the full variable domain: GAGVSQTPSNKVTEKGKYVELRCDPISGHTALYWYRQSLGQGPEFLIYFQGTGAADDSGLPNDRFFAVRPEGSVSTLKIQRTERGDSAVYLCASSQESEQFFGPGTRLTVL.

This clone was observed a single time. The chain has TRBV10-3 and TRBJ2-1, with 12 bases matching TRBD2. The CDR3 covers 17 residues. CDR1 is ENHRY, CDR2 SYGVKD, per germline. Trimming at V came to 2 bases and at J to 4 bases, leaving 6 bases not matched to a gene. DNA of the CDR3: TGTGCCATCAGTGAGACCGAAACTAGCGGGGGGTACAATGAGCAGTTCTTC. Amino acids: CAISETETSGGYNEQFF.

The V gene is TRBV12-5, the J gene TRBJ2-7; 7 bases map to TRBD1. J lost 3 bases, V lost 0 bases, and 8 bases had no gene match. The CDR3 has 16 amino acids. CDR1 LGHNT and CDR2 FRNRAP come from the germline V gene. CDR3 region: CASGLVQGIAGYEQYF. The CDR3 DNA reads as TGTGCTAGTGGTTTGGTACAGGGGATCGCCGGCTACGAGCAGTACTTC.

This clone turned up a few times. The chain combines TRBV18 with TRBJ1-2, with D tentatively TRBD1 (5 bases). Germline V gene sequence: CDR1 KGHSH, CDR2 LQKENI. Trimming took off 5 bases at V and 7 bases at J, with 20 bases between the two ends. The CDR3 spans 15 residues. This chain's CDR3 is CASSGVPGRRTGYTF. The CDR3 coding sequence is TGTGCCAGCTCAGGAGTCCCGGGGCGTCGAACTGGCTACACCTTC. Supplemented by reference TRBV18 and TRBJ1-2, the full variable domain reads NAGVMQNPRHLVRRRGQEARLRCSPMKGHSHVYWYRQLPEEGLKFMVYLQKENIIDESGMPKERFSAEFPKEGPSILRIQQVVRGDSAAYFCASSGVPGRRTGYTFGSGTRLTVV.

The CDR3 here is CASSPSRGNYEQYF. The CDR3 region has the DNA TGCGCCAGCAGCCCTTCGCGGGGGAACTACGAGCAGTACTTC. The chain is built from TRBV5-1 and TRBJ2-7; 7 bases fit TRBD2. Looked up from germline, CDR1 is SGHRS and CDR2 is YFSETQ. Trimming at V came to 4 bases and at J to 3 bases, leaving 7 bases not matched to a gene. The CDR3 runs 14 residues.

The chain has TRBV29-1 and TRBJ2-1; D is unclear. The CDR3 has 12 amino acids. CDR1 is SQVTM, CDR2 ANQGSEA, per germline. Deletions cut 5 bases from V and 15 bases from J, with 20 bases between. This CDR3 reads CSVRLTLLGWFF. The DNA for the CDR3 is TGCAGCGTTAGACTTACGCTACTGGGGTGGTTCTTC.

The sample holds a few counts of this clone. The chain uses TRBV4-2 and TRBJ2-4; no firm D call. CDR1 is LGHNA and CDR2 is YNFKEQ in the germline V gene. The CDR3 spans 17 residues. Trimming removed 1 base at V and 2 bases at J, with 15 bases between. The CDR3 protein is CASSQGDGAATKNIQYF. For the CDR3, the DNA is TGTGCCAGCAGCCAAGGTGATGGTGCGGCCACCAAAAACATTCAGTACTTC.